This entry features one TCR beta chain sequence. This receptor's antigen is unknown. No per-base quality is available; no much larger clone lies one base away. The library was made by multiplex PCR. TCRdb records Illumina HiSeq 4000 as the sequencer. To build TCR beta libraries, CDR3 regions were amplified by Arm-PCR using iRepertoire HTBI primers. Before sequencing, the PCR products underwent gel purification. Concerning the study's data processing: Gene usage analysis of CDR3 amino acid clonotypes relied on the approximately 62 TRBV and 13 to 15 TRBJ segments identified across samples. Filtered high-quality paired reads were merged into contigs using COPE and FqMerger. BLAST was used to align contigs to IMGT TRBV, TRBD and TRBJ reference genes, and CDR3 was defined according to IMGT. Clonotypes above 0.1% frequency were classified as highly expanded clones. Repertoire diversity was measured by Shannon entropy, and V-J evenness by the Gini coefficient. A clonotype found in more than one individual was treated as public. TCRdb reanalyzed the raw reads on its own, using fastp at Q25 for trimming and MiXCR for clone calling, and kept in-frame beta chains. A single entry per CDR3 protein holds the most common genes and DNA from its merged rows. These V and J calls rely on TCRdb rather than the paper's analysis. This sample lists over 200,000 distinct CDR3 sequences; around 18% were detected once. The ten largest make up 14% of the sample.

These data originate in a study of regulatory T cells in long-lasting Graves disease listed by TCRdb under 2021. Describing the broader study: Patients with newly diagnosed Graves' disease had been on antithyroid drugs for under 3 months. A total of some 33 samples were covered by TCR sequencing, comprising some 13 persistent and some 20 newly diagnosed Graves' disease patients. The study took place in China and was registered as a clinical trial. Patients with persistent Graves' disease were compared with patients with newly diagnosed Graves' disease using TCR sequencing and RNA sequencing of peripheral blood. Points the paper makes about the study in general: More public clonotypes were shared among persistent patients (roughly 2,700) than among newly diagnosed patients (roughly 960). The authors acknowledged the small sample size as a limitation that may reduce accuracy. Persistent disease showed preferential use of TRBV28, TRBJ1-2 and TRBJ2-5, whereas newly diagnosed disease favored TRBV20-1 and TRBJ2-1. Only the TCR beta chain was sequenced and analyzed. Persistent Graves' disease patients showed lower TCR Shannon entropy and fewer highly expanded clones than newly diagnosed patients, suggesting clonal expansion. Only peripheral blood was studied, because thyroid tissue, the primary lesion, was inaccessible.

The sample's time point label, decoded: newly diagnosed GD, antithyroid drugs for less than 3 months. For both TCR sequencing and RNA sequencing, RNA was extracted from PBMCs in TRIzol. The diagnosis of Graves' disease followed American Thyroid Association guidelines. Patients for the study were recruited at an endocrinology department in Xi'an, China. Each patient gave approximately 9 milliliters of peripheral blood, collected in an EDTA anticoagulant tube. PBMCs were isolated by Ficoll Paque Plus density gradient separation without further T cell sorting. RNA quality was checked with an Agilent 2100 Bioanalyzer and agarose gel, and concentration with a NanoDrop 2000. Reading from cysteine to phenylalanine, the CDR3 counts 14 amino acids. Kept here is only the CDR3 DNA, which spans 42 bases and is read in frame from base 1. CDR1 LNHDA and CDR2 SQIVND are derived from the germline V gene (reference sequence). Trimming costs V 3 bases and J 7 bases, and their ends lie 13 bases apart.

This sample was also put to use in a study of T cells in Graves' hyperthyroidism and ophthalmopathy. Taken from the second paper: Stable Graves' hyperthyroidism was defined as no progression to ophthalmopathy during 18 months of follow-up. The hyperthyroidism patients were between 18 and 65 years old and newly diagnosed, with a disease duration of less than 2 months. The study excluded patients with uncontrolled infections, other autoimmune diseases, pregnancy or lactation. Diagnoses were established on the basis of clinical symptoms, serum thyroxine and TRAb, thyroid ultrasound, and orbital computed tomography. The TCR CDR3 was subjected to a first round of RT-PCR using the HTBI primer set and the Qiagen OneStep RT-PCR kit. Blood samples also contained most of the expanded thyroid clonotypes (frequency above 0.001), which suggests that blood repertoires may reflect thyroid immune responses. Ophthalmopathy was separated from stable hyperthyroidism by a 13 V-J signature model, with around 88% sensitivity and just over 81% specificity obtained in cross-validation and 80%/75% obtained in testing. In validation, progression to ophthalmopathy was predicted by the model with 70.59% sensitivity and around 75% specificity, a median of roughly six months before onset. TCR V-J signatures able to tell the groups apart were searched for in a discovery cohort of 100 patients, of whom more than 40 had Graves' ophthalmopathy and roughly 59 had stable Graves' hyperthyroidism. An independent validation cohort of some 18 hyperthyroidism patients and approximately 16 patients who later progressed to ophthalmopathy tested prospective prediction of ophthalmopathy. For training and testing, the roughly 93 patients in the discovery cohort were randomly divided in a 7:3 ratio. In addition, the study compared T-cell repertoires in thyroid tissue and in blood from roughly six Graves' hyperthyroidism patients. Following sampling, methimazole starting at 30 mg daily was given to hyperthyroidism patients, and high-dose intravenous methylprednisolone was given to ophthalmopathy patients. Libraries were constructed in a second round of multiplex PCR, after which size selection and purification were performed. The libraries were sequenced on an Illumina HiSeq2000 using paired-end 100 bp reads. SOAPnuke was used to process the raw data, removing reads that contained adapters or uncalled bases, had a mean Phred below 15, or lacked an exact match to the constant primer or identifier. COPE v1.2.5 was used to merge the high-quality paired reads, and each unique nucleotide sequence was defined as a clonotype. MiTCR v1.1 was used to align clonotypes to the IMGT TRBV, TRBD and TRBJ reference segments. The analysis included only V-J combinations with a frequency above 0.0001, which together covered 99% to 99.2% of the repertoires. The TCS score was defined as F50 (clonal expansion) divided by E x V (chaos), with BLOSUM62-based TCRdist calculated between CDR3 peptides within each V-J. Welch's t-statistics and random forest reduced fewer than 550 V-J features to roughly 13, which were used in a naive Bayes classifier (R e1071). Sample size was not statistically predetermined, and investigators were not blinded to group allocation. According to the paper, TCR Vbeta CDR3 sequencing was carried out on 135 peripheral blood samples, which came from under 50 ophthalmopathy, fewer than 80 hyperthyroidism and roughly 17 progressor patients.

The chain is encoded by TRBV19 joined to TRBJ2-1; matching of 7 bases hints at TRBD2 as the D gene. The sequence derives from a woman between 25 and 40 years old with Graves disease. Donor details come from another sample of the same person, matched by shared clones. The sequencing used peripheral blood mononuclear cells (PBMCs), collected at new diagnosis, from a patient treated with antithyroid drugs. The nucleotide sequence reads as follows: TGTGCCAGTAGTATTGGGGGGGGGCGGAATGAGCAGTTCTTC. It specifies CASSIGGGRNEQFF.